This T cell receptor beta chain was sequenced for a study of T-cell memory formation after mild COVID-19. General study findings and limits: Most CD4+ clones that shrank were in CM and EM, while CD8+ ones turned up in EMRA. Clones shrinking from day 15 to 85 showed even CD4/CD8 mixes; later expanders tilted CD4+.

This clonotype was seen a few times. The antigen is not known. Barcoded TCR alpha and TCR beta cDNA libraries with UMIs came from 5'RACE using constant-segment primers. Each CDR3 protein gets one entry after TCRdb re-called the 5' RACE reads with MiXCR. The sample consists of 500,000 to 550,000 distinct CDR3 sequences, 20% of them appearing once. This CDR3 has 16 amino acids. Trimming removed 1 base from V and 5 bases from J, with 15 bases in between. From germline, CDR1 is SGHVS and CDR2 FNYEAQ. This TCR was recovered from an adult woman who had mild COVID-19 (a few samples of this study predate the infection). Cell type and time point are not known. Sequencing was done on a sample of PBMCs or a T cell subset sorted from them (not recorded which). The chain links TRBV7-6 to TRBJ2-1; unclear D gene. The CDR3 here is CASSLDAARPHNEQFF. CDR3 coding DNA: TGTGCCAGCAGCTTAGATGCAGCGAGACCCCACAATGAGCAGTTCTTC.